This TCR beta chain originates from a study of human T cells and chemical hapten exposure. Study information: Patch testing was performed with 0.01% DPC on the upper back, with reading at 6 days. The study enrolled mostly female patients with alopecia areata, totalis or universalis. Findings of the study overall: PT1 expanded TCR counts and patch test score were linked, and their correlation was positive.

This clonotype was seen more than once but under ten times. Its antigen is unidentified. Stated time point: pre-sensitization, week 0. The treatment: therapeutic diphenylcyclopropenone sensitization with weekly scalp DPC. The germline V gene has CDR1 SGHRS and CDR2 YFSETQ. V was cut by 3 bases and J by 3 bases, with 13 bases left in between. This CDR3 spans 15 amino acids. Individual cDNA molecules received unique molecular identifiers in the library. MiXCR, applied by TCRdb to the RACE reads, yields one record per CDR3 protein. The data hold tens of thousands of distinct CDR3 sequences, with more than 8% observed a single time.

The specimen was whole blood, collected in connection with sensitization to the hapten diphenylcyclopropenone (DPC). This receptor was identified in a man between 40 and 49 years old with alopecia areata. Some clones in this sample may be carry-over from other donors' samples. The chain is built from TRBV5-1 and TRBJ2-1, with D possibly being TRBD1 (6 bases). The CDR3 DNA is TGCGCCAGCAGCTCGGACAGTATTTTCTACAATGAGCAGTTCTTC. Residues: CASSSDSIFYNEQFF.